One and the same sample provided the 21 T cell receptor beta chains below, sequenced in a study of cytomegalovirus exposure and HLA in healthy donors. PCR involved 60 Vbeta and 13 Jbeta primers. Method: immunoSEQ multiplex PCR; TCRdb's copy keeps in-frame clones and lacks some. This table holds about 200,000 clones. Sequenced sample: PBMCs. The source of these receptors is a man aged 25-45 years in good health and CMV-seronegative.

This CDR3 reads CASSYAGGSSYEQYF. As DNA, the CDR3 is TGTGCCAGCAGTTACGCGGGCGGGAGTTCCTACGAGCAGTACTTC. The genes are TRBV6-5 and TRBJ2-7; 7 bases align to TRBD2. Trimming cost V 2 bases and J 1 base; bases outside gene matches: 5. Germline assignment: CDR1 MNHEY and CDR2 SVGAGI. The CDR3 sequence is 15 residues long.

The rearrangement uses TRBV19 and TRBJ1-4; possibly TRBD1 for D (6 bases). Per germline, CDR1 LNHDA and CDR2 SQIVND (reference sequence). This CDR3 is built from 15 residues. With 5 bases removed from V and 4 bases from J, the gap between germline ends came to 14 bases. DNA for the CDR3: TGTGCCAGTAGTCCGTCAGGGGCCAATAATGAAAAACTGTTTTTT. Amino acids: CASSPSGANNEKLFF.

The chain joins TRBV7-2 to TRBJ1-5; weak D call: TRBD1 (6 bases). The CDR3 runs to 13 residues. V lost 5 bases, J lost 4 bases, and 9 bases lay in between. Germline CDR1 reads SGHTA; CDR2 reads FQGNSA. CDR3 nucleotides: TGTGCCAGCAGCCCAACAGGGAATCAGCCCCAGCATTTT. It encodes CASSPTGNQPQHF.

The chain links TRBV18 to TRBJ1-3; possibly TRBD1 for D (6 bases). V shed 4 bases and J shed 0 bases, with 13 bases lying between them. The CDR3 spans 16 residues. Per the germline V gene, CDR1 is KGHSH and CDR2 is LQKENI. The CDR3 loop is CASSQIQGVSGNTIYF. The CDR3 DNA sequence: TGTGCCAGCTCACAGATACAGGGCGTCTCTGGAAACACCATATATTTT.

The CDR3 bases are TGCAGCGGGACAGGGGGGAACACTGAAGCTTTCTTT. This encodes CSGTGGNTEAFF. The rearrangement uses TRBV29-1 and TRBJ1-1, with 10 bases lining up with TRBD1. CDR1 SQVTM and CDR2 ANQGSEA come from the germline V gene. The V and J ends lost 7 bases and 1 base, in that order; junction bases with no gene match: 0. CDR3 size: 12 residues.

The chain links TRBV7-6 to TRBJ1-5, with a possible D match to TRBD1 (5 bases). Trimming removed 0 bases from V and 9 bases from J, with 12 bases in between. The V gene's germline CDR1 is SGHVS and CDR2 FNYEAQ. The CDR3 covers 14 residues. CDR3 in amino acids: CASSLASREGPQHF. CDR3 DNA sequence: TGTGCCAGCAGCTTAGCGTCCAGGGAAGGGCCCCAGCATTTT.

The chain uses TRBV28 and TRBJ1-5; TRBD1 matches at 10 bases. Germline V CDR1 and CDR2: MDHEN, SYDVKM. J was trimmed by 1 base and V by 6 bases; bases with no gene match: 15. This CDR3 is built from 19 residues. The CDR3 region has the DNA TGTGCCAGCAGATTCAACCGGTGGGGACAGGGGTTAAGCAATCAGCCCCAGCATTTT. This gives the protein CASRFNRWGQGLSNQPQHF.

The J gene is TRBJ2-1, the V gene TRBV5-1; 11 nucleotides line up with TRBD2. Germline CDR1 is SGHRS and CDR2 is YFSETQ. CDR3 size: 16 residues. Trimming at V came to 4 bases and at J to 2 bases, leaving 5 bases not matched to a gene. The CDR3 reads CASSPQTSGAYNEQFF. The CDR3 coding sequence is TGCGCCAGCAGCCCGCAGACTAGCGGGGCCTACAATGAGCAGTTCTTC.

The genes are TRBV7-9 and TRBJ2-3; D is possibly TRBD1 (5 bases). With 5 bases removed from V and 5 bases from J, the gap between germline ends came to 17 bases. Germline CDR1 and CDR2: SEHNR and FQNEAQ (reference sequence). CDR3 length equals 15 residues. DNA of the CDR3: TGTGCCAGCAGCAAAACCGGACAAATCGGAGATACGCAGTATTTT. Residues: CASSKTGQIGDTQYF.

This chain connects TRBV6-5 to TRBJ2-1; 8 bases align to TRBD1. The CDR3 has 15 amino acids. The V segment lost 6 bases and the J segment 7 bases; nucleotides outside the gene matches: 11. The germline gives CDR1 MNHEY, CDR2 SVGAGI. CDR3 in DNA: TGTGCCAGCAGCCTAGGACAGGGTCGAGAAAATGAGCAGTTCTTC. Amino acids: CASSLGQGRENEQFF.

The chain carries TRBV11-3 and TRBJ2-7; possibly TRBD1 for D (5 bases). The CDR3 length is 15 residues. The germline V and J ends were trimmed by 2 bases and 4 bases, with 15 bases remaining between them. Germline loops: CDR1 SGHNT, CDR2 YENEEA. CDR3 in amino acids: CASSLSQGPIYEQYF. The CDR3 DNA reads TGTGCCAGCAGCTTAAGCCAGGGTCCAATTTACGAGCAGTACTTC. The full variable domain, with the rest looked up from reference TRBV11-3 and TRBJ2-7, is EAGVVQSPRYKIIEKKQPVAFWCNPISGHNTLYWYLQNLGQGPELLIRYENEEAVDDSQLPKDRFSAERLKGVDSTLKIQPAELGDSAVYLCASSLSQGPIYEQYFGPGTRLTVT.

The rearrangement joins TRBV10-3 to TRBJ2-2; D possibly corresponds to TRBD1 (7 bases). Trimming shortened V by 2 bases and J by 7 bases, and 20 bases separated the two germline ends. The CDR3 consists of 17 residues. Germline CDR1 and CDR2: ENHRY and SYGVKD. CDR3: CAISETTGTLSIGELFF. CDR3 in DNA: TGTGCCATCAGTGAGACGACAGGGACTCTGAGCATCGGGGAGCTGTTTTTT.

The CDR3 loop reads CASSQTPAGGSNQPQHF. CDR3 nucleotide sequence: TGTGCCAGCAGCCAGACCCCCGCTGGCGGGAGCAATCAGCCCCAGCATTTT. The chain uses TRBV7-2 and TRBJ1-5; no reliable D call. The CDR3 extends over 17 amino acids. Germline CDR1 is SGHTA and CDR2 is FQGNSA. V shed 5 bases and J shed 1 base, with 18 bases lying between them.

This sequence joins TRBV30 and TRBJ1-2; D might be TRBD1 (5 bases). In germline, CDR1 is GTSNPN, CDR2 SVGIG (reference sequence). Trimming cost V 2 bases and J 5 bases, with 15 bases left between them. This CDR3 is built from 14 residues. The CDR3 DNA follows: TGTGCCTGGAGTAAGAAACAGGAACCTTATGGCTACACCTTC. Amino acid sequence: CAWSKKQEPYGYTF.

This chain uses TRBV7-6 with TRBJ1-4; D unclear. Germline V lookup: CDR1 SGHVS, CDR2 FNYEAQ. Trimming removed 5 bases at V and 5 bases at J, with 9 bases between. The CDR3 is made up of 13 amino acids. CDR3 nucleotide sequence: TGTGCCAGCAGCGCCGAGAGGAATGAAAAACTGTTTTTT. The encoded protein is CASSAERNEKLFF. Drawing the rest from reference TRBV7-6 and TRBJ1-4, the complete variable domain is GAGVSQSPRYKVTKRGQDVALRCDPISGHVSLYWYRQALGQGPEFLTYFNYEAQQDKSGLPNDRFSAERPEGSISTLTIQRTEQRDSAMYRCASSAERNEKLFFGSGTQLSVL.

This chain connects TRBV6-4 to TRBJ2-7, with 9 positions matching TRBD1. From germline, CDR1 is MRHNA and CDR2 SNTAGT. The V segment lost 7 bases and the J segment 5 bases; nucleotides outside the gene matches: 9. The CDR3 covers 14 residues. CDR3 DNA: TGTGCCAGCAATCCGACAGGGGGGGAGAACGAGCAGTACTTC. Translating gives CASNPTGGENEQYF.

This sequence joins TRBV6-5 and TRBJ2-5; the D gene is possibly TRBD2 (6 bases). The CDR3 spans 13 residues. Trimming took off 7 bases at V and 7 bases at J, with 16 bases between the two ends. Germline loops: CDR1 MNHEY, CDR2 SVGAGI. The CDR3 DNA sequence: TGTGCCAGCACCCTACAGGTGGGGGGGACCCAGTACTTC. Amino acid sequence: CASTLQVGGTQYF.

The chain links TRBV19 to TRBJ2-3, with a weak D call TRBD1 (5 bases). The V gene's germline CDR1 is LNHDA and CDR2 SQIVND (reference sequence). V was trimmed by 5 bases and J by 4 bases, leaving 19 bases between them. This CDR3 contains 16 residues. The CDR3 loop is CASSAYPTDRSDTQYF. As DNA, the CDR3 is TGTGCCAGTAGTGCCTACCCGACAGACAGATCAGATACGCAGTATTTT.

The chain links TRBV10-1 to TRBJ1-2, with D possibly matching TRBD1 (5 bases). Per germline, CDR1 WNHNN and CDR2 SYGVQD (reference sequence). CDR3 length: 15 residues. Trimming cost V 0 bases and J 4 bases, with 12 bases left between them. CDR3 region: CASSESRDGFYGYTF. The CDR3 DNA follows: TGCGCCAGCAGTGAGTCGCGGGACGGCTTCTATGGCTACACCTTC.

This chain connects TRBV29-1 to TRBJ1-2; D may be TRBD1 (6 bases). The CDR3 is 12 amino acids. CDR1 SQVTM and CDR2 ANQGSEA come from the germline V gene. The germline V and J ends were trimmed by 3 bases and 8 bases, with 13 bases remaining between them. CDR3 sequence (DNA): TGCAGCGTTGAGAAACAGGGCGCGGGCTACACCTTC. Encoded protein: CSVEKQGAGYTF.

The CDR3 nucleotides are TGTGCCAGCTCACCATCTTCAGGGGGCTCGGGCGGCTACACCTTC. Amino acids: CASSPSSGGSGGYTF. The chain recombines TRBV18 with TRBJ1-2; 8 bases agree with TRBD1. The CDR3 covers 15 residues. Germline CDR1 reads KGHSH; CDR2 reads LQKENI. V shed 2 bases, J shed 8 bases, and the junction held 10 bases outside the gene matches.